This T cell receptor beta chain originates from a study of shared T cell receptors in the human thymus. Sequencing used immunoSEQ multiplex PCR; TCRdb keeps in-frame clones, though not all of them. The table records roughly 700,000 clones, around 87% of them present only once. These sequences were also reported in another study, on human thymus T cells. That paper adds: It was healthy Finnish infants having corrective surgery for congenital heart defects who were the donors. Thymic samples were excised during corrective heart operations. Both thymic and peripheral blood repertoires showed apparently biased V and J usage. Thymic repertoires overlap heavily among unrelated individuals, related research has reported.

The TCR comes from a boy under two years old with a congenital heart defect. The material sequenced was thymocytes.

The CDR3 region has the DNA TGTGCCAGCAGCCACCACGGGGATACGCAGTATTTT. It specifies CASSHHGDTQYF. The chain joins TRBV11-2 to TRBJ2-3; D gene uncertain. Germline V CDR1 and CDR2: SGHAT, FQNNGV. Trimming cost V 5 bases and J 6 bases, with 9 bases left between them. The CDR3 is 12 amino acids.